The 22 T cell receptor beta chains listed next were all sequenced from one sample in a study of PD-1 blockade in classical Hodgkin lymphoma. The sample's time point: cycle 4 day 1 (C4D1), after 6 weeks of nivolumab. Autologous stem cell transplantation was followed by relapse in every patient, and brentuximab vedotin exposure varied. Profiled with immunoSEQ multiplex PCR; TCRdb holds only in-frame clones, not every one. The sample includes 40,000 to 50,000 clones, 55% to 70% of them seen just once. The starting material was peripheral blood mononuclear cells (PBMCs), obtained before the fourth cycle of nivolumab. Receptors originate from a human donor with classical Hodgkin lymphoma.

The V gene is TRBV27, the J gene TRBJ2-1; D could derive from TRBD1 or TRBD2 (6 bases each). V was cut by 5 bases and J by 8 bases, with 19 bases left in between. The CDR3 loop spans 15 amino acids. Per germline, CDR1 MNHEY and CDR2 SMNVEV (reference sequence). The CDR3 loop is CASSAPWGAGDEQFF. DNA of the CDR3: TGTGCCAGCAGTGCCCCTTGGGGGGCGGGCGATGAGCAGTTCTTC.

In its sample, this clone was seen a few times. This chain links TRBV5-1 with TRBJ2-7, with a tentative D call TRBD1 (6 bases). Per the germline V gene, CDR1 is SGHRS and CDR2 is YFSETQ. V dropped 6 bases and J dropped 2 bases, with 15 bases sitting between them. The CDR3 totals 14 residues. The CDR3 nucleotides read TGCGCCAGCAAACCGGGACAAGGAACCTACGAGCAGTACTTC. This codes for CASKPGQGTYEQYF.

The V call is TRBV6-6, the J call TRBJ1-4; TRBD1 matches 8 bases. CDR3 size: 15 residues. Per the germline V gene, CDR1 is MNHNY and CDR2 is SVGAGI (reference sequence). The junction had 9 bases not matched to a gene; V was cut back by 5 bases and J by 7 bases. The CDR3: CASSPRQGRGEKLFF. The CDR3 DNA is TGTGCCAGCAGTCCCCGACAGGGGAGGGGTGAAAAACTGTTTTTT.

The CDR3 sequence is CASSQSLQAGGDTQYF. In DNA form, the CDR3 reads TGCGCCAGCAGCCAAAGCTTGCAGGCGGGGGGGGATACGCAGTATTTT. The rearrangement uses TRBV4-3 and TRBJ2-3, with TRBD2 identical over 9 bases. CDR1 is LGHNA and CDR2 is YSLEER in the germline V gene. J gave up 6 bases and V 2 bases, and 9 bases lay outside the gene matches. This CDR3 spans 16 amino acids.

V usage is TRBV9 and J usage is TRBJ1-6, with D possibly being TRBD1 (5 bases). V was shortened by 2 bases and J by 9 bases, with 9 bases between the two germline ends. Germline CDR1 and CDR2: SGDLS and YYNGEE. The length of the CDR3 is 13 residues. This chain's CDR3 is CASSVGGFSPLHF. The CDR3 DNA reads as TGTGCCAGCAGCGTTGGGGGTTTTTCACCCCTCCACTTT.

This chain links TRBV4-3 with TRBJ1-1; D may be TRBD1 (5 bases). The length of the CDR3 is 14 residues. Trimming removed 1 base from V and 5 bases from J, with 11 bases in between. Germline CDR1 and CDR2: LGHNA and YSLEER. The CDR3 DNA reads TGCGCCAGCAGCCAAGGGGGGGGAAGAACTGAAGCTTTCTTT. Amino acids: CASSQGGGRTEAFF.

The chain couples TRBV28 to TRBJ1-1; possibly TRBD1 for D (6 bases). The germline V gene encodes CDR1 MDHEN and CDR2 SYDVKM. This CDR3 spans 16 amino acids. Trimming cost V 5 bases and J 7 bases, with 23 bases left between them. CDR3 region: CASSLLASTGGREAFF. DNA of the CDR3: TGTGCCAGCAGTCTTTTAGCCTCTACCGGGGGGCGTGAAGCTTTCTTT.

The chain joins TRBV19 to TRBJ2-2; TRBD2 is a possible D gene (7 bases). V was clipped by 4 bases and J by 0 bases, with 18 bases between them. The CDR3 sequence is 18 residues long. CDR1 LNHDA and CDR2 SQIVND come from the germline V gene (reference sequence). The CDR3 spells CASSSPPGGAPNTGELFF. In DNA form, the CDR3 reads TGTGCCAGTAGTAGTCCCCCTGGGGGGGCCCCGAACACCGGGGAGCTGTTTTTT.

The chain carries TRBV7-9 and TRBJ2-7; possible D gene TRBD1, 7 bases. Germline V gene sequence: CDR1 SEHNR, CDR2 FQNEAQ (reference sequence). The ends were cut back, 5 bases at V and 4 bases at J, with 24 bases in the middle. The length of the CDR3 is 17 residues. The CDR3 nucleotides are TGTGCCAGCAGCCTCCCGGGAGACAGGGATGGGAGGTACGAGCAGTACTTC. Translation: CASSLPGDRDGRYEQYF.

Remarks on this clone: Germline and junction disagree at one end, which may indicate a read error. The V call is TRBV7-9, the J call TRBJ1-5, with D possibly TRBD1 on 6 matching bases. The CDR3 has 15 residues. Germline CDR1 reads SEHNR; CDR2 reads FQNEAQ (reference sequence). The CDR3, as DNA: TGTGCCAGCAGCTTAGGAGCAGGGGACAATCGGCCCCAGCATTTT. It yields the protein CASSLGAGDNRPQHF. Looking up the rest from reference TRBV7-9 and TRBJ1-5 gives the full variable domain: DTGVSQNPRHKITKRGQNVTFRCDPISEHNRLYWYRQTLGQGPEFLTYFQNEAQLEKSRLLSDRFSAERPKGSFSTLEIQRTEQGDSAMYLCASSLGAGDNRPQHFGDGTRLSIL.

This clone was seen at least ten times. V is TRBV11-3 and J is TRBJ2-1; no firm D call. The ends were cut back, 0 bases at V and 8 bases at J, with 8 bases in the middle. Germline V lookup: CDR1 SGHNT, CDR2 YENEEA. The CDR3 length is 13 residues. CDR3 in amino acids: CASSLEGEHEQFF. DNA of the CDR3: TGTGCCAGCAGCTTAGAGGGTGAACATGAGCAGTTCTTC.

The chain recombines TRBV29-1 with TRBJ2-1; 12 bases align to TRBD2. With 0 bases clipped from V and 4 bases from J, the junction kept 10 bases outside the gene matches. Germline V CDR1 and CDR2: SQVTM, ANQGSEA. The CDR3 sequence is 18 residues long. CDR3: CSVEEGLAGGLKYNEQFF. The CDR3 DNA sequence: TGCAGCGTTGAAGAGGGGCTAGCGGGGGGGCTAAAATACAATGAGCAGTTCTTC.

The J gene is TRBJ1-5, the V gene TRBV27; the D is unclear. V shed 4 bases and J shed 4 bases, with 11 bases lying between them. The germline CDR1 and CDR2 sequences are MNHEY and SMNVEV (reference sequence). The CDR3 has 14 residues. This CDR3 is CASSSGGRNQPQHF. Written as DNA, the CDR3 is TGTGCCAGCAGTTCAGGTGGAAGGAATCAGCCCCAGCATTTT.

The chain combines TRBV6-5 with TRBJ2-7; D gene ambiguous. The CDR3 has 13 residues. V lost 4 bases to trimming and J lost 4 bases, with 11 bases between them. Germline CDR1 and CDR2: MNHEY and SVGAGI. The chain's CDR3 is CASSSISGYEQYF. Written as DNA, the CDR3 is TGTGCCAGCAGTTCCATCTCCGGGTACGAGCAGTACTTC.

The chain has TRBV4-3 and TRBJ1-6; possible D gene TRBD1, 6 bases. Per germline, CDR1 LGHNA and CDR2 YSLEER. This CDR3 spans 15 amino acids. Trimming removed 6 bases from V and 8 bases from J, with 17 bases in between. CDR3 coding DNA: TGCGCCAGCAGTCCAAGCTCTCGACAGGATTCACCCCTCCACTTT. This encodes CASSPSSRQDSPLHF.

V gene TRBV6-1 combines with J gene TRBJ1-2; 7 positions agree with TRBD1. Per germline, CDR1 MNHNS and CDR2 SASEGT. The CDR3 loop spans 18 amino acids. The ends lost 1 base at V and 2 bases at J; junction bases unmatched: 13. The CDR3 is CASSEVKWSSGQNYGYTF. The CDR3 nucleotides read TGTGCCAGCAGTGAAGTTAAATGGTCCTCGGGACAGAACTATGGCTACACCTTC.

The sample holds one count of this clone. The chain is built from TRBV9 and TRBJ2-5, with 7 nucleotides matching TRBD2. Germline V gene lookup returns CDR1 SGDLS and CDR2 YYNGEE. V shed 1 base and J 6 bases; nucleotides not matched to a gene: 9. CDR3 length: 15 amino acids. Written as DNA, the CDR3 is TGTGCCAGCAGCGTAAGTCCAGGGAGGGAAAAGACCCAGTACTTC. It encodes CASSVSPGREKTQYF.

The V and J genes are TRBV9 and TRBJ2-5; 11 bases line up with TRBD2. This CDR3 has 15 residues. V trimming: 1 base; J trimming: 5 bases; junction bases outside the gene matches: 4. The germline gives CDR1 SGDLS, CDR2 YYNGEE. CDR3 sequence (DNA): TGTGCCAGCAGCGTATCGGCTAGCGGGGGGGAGACCCAGTACTTC. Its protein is CASSVSASGGETQYF. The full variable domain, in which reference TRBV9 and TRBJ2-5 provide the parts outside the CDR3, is DSGVTQTPKHLITATGQRVTLRCSPRSGDLSVYWYQQSLDQGLQFLIQYYNGEERAKGNILERFSAQQFPDLHSELNLSSLELGDSALYFCASSVSASGGETQYFGPGTRLLVL.

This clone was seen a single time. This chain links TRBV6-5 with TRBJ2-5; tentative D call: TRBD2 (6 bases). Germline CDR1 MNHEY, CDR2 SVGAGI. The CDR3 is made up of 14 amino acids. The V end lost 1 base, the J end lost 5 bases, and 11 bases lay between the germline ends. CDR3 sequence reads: CASSYFGGSETQYF. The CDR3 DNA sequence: TGTGCCAGCAGTTACTTCGGGGGATCGGAGACCCAGTACTTC.

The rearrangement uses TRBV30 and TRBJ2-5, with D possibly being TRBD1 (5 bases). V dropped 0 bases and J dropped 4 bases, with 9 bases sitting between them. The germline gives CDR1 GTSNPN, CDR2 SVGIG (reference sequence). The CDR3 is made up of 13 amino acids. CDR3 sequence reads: CAWSVGVRETQYF. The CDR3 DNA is TGTGCCTGGAGTGTAGGGGTGAGAGAGACCCAGTACTTC.

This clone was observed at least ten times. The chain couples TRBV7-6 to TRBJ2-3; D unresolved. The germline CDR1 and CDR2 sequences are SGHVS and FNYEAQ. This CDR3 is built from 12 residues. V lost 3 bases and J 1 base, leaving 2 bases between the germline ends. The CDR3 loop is CASSLGTDTQYF. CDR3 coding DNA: TGTGCCAGCAGCTTGGGCACAGATACGCAGTATTTT.

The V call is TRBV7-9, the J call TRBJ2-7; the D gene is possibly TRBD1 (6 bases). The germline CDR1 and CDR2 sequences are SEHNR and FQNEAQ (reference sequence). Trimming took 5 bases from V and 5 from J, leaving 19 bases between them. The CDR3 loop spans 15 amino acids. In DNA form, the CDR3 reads TGTGCCAGCAGCATACGACTCGACGAGGGGGACGAGCAGTACTTC. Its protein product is CASSIRLDEGDEQYF.